A selection of T cell receptor beta chains follows, all from one sample in a study of cytomegalovirus exposure and HLA in healthy donors. Data came from immunoSEQ multiplex PCR; TCRdb stores just in-frame clones and leaves some out. The sample comprises approximately 220,000 clones, about 83% of which are singletons, and around 16% rests with the top ten. Sequenced material: PBMCs. The receptors shown here come from a man aged 35 to 55 in good health and CMV-seronegative. CDR3s include the opening cysteine and the closing phenylalanine or tryptophan. A D gene is named only where the DNA matches it firmly. Some rows mark clone size as missing; the rest say once, few, many or name a class of expanded clone.

j_call clone_size d_call v_call cdr3_nt cdr3_aa
TRBJ1-4 - - TRBV5-4 TGTGCCAGCAGCTTGGAAGGGTCGTCCGGCGGGAAACTGTTTTTT CASSLEGSSGGKLFF
TRBJ2-3 - TRBD2 TRBV28 TGTGCCAGCAGTCCGAGCGGGAGGGGCACAGATACGCAGTATTTT CASSPSGRGTDTQYF
TRBJ2-7 - TRBD1 TRBV19 TGTGCCAGTAGTAGGGGACAGGAGTCCTACGAGCAGTACTTC CASSRGQESYEQYF
TRBJ1-1 - - TRBV5-5 TGTGCCAGCAGCTTGTCAAGGGGCACTGAAGCTTTCTTT CASSLSRGTEAFF
TRBJ1-6 - - TRBV4-2 TGTGCCAGCAGCCAAGATCGGGGGGAGGACTCACCCCTCCACTTT CASSQDRGEDSPLHF
TRBJ1-1 - - TRBV5-4 TGTGCCAGCAGCTCGGGACTCCCTGGGGCTCTGGACACTGAAGCTTTCTTT CASSSGLPGALDTEAFF
TRBJ2-5 - - TRBV5-6 TGTGCCAGCAGCTTTAGGACTGGAGCTACTACCTGGGGAGAGACCCAGTACTTC CASSFRTGATTWGETQYF
TRBJ2-2 - TRBD2 TRBV6-5 TGTGCCAGCAGTTACCGAGCGGGGACGAACACCGGGGAGCTGTTTTTT CASSYRAGTNTGELFF
TRBJ2-2 - TRBD2 TRBV7-9 TGTGCCAGCAGGATGCCTTTCGGAGGCGGGAGGGCTCTCCTCGGGGAGCTGTTTTTT CASRMPFGGGRALLGELFF
TRBJ2-5 - - TRBV11-3 TGTGCCAGCAGCTCGGGGCAAGAGACCCAGTACTTC CASSSGQETQYF
TRBJ1-5 - TRBD1 TRBV7-6 TGTGCCAGCAGCCCGCAAACAGGGGGAGGCAATCAGCCCCAGCATTTT CASSPQTGGGNQPQHF
TRBJ1-2 - - TRBV4-3 TGCGCCAGCAGCCAAGATCTAAGGACACCCTTAGGCTACACCTTC CASSQDLRTPLGYTF
TRBJ2-7 - - TRBV6-6 TGTGCCAGTCAAGGGGCGTCCTACGAGCAGTACTTC CASQGASYEQYF
TRBJ1-5 - - TRBV5-8 TGTGCCAGCAGCTTGTCGCAGGTGGTCGTCCAGCCCCAGCATTTT CASSLSQVVVQPQHF
TRBJ1-5 - - TRBV19 TGTGCCAGTAGTATGAACAGGGAAACTGCCCAGCATTTT CASSMNRETAQHF
TRBJ2-5 - - TRBV14 TGTGCCAGCAGCCAACCTGGAGAGGGGGAAGAGACCCAGTACTTC CASSQPGEGEETQYF
TRBJ2-1 - TRBD1 TRBV2 TGTGCCAGCACCGGGGACAGTCACTACAATGAGCAGTTCTTC CASTGDSHYNEQFF
TRBJ2-7 once - TRBV10-3 TGTGCCATCAGGCAGGGGTTAAGGTACGAGCAGTACTTC CAIRQGLRYEQYF
TRBJ1-6 - TRBD1 TRBV6-4 TGTGCCAGCAGTGCAGGGGGCTCCTATAATTCACCCCTCCACTTT CASSAGGSYNSPLHF
TRBJ1-5 - TRBD1 TRBV2 TGTGCCAGTACAGGGGGTAAGGCCCAGCATTTT CASTGGKAQHF
TRBJ2-1 - - TRBV2 TGTGCCAGCAGTGATTTACTACCTTACAATGAGCAGTTCTTC CASSDLLPYNEQFF
TRBJ1-1 - TRBD1 TRBV5-6 TGTGCCAGCAGCTTGGTAACGACAGGGGCCACTGAAGCTTTCTTT CASSLVTTGATEAFF
TRBJ2-7 - - TRBV5-1 TGCGCCAGCAGCTCGTCCGGGTTTGCCTACGAGCAGTACTTC CASSSSGFAYEQYF
TRBJ1-6 - - TRBV27 TGTGCCAGCAGTTTCACCCGAGTCGGACTCCTCCACTTT CASSFTRVGLLHF
TRBJ2-7 - TRBD1 TRBV15 TGTGCCACCAGCAGATCCGGGACAGTCTCCTACGAGCAGTACTTC CATSRSGTVSYEQYF
TRBJ1-2 - TRBD1 TRBV6-5 TGTGCCAGCAGTTCCCCGGGACAGGGGGTCTATGGCTACACCTTC CASSSPGQGVYGYTF
TRBJ2-3 - TRBD2 TRBV11-2 TGTGCCAGCAGCTTAGAGGCTAGCGGGGGAATCACAGATACGCAGTATTTT CASSLEASGGITDTQYF
TRBJ2-1 - - TRBV6-6 TGTGCCAGCAGGAGCCCTAGAAACTACAATGAGCAGTTCTTC CASRSPRNYNEQFF
TRBJ2-3 - TRBD1 TRBV30 TGTGCCTGGTCATTCGCTGGGACAGGGAGGACAGATACGCAGTATTTT CAWSFAGTGRTDTQYF
TRBJ2-7 few TRBD1 TRBV12-5 TGTGCTAGTGGTTTGGCCGGGACAGTGCACTCCTACGAGCAGTACTTC CASGLAGTVHSYEQYF
TRBJ1-1 - TRBD1 TRBV15 TGTGCCACCAGCGTTGGATGGACAGGAACAGGGGCTGAAGCTTTCTTT CATSVGWTGTGAEAFF
TRBJ2-7 - - TRBV6-1 TGTGCCAGCAGCTTCCGGGAATATAGCTCCTACGAGCAGTACTTC CASSFREYSSYEQYF
TRBJ2-2 - - TRBV19 TGTGCCAGTAGTCCACTCGGTACCACCGGGGAGCTGTTTTTT CASSPLGTTGELFF
TRBJ2-3 - TRBD2 TRBV2 TGTGCCAGCAGTGTGGGGACTAGTGACACTAGCACAGATACGCAGTATTTT CASSVGTSDTSTDTQYF
TRBJ2-7 - - TRBV9 TGTGCCAGCAGCGTTTTCGACAGTACCTACGAGCAGTACTTC CASSVFDSTYEQYF
TRBJ1-2 - - TRBV18 TGTGCCAGCTCACCACAGGCAGGAACCTATGGCTACACCTTC CASSPQAGTYGYTF
TRBJ1-6 - - TRBV7-9 TGTGCCAGCAGCCCAGGGCAGGGGCGGGCACCCCTCCACTTT CASSPGQGRAPLHF
TRBJ1-4 few - TRBV6-5 TGTGCCAGCAGTTACTCTAGCAGGGGTGGCGAAAAACTGTTTTTT CASSYSSRGGEKLFF
TRBJ1-2 few TRBD1 TRBV29-1 TGCAGCGTACAAAATTTTACCCTTCCCTGGACAGGCACGTCCGCTAACTATGGCTACACCTTC CSVQNFTLPWTGTSANYGYTF
TRBJ1-5 - TRBD1 TRBV6-4 TGTGCCAGCAGGGGAGGACAGGCCCACCAGCCCCAGCATTTT CASRGGQAHQPQHF
TRBJ2-7 - - TRBV19 TGTGCCAGTAGCCGACAGGTGTCCTCCTACGAGCAGTACTTC CASSRQVSSYEQYF
TRBJ2-7 - - TRBV6-1 TGTGCCAGCAGTGTAAGGGGCTCCTACGAGCAGTACTTC CASSVRGSYEQYF
TRBJ2-7 - TRBD2 TRBV6-1 TGTGCCAGCAGTGAGTTAGCGGGGTTCTACGAGCAGTACTTC CASSELAGFYEQYF
TRBJ2-2 - TRBD1 TRBV7-2 TGTGCCAGCAGCGATTCGACAGGGTACACCGGGGAGCTGTTTTTT CASSDSTGYTGELFF
TRBJ1-2 - - TRBV21-1 TGTGCCAGCCGGACTAAACAGGGGAAGGGCTATGGCTACACCTTC CASRTKQGKGYGYTF
TRBJ2-3 - - TRBV4-2 TGTGCCAGCAGCCAAAGTGGGGCGTTCTACTTCACAGATACGCAGTATTTT CASSQSGAFYFTDTQYF
TRBJ1-4 - TRBD1 TRBV27 TGTGCCAGCAGTTTATGGACAGGGGATAATGAAAAACTGTTTTTT CASSLWTGDNEKLFF
TRBJ2-7 - - TRBV19 TGTGCCAGTAGTATAGGAGGGAGCTCCTACGAGCAGTACTTC CASSIGGSSYEQYF
TRBJ2-7 - - TRBV28 TGTGCCAGCAGTTTAATGCGGGTAGCCTACGAGCAGTACTTC CASSLMRVAYEQYF
TRBJ2-1 - - TRBV27 TGTGCCACCCATAGCGGAAGGTCGAACTCCTACAATGAGCAGTTCTTC CATHSGRSNSYNEQFF
TRBJ2-7 - - TRBV29-1 TGCAGCGTTGAAAGCCTGAGCTCCTACGAGCAGTACTTC CSVESLSSYEQYF
TRBJ2-7 - TRBD2 TRBV7-9 TGTGCCAGCAGCTCCGGGGGGGCCCCCGAGCAGTACTTC CASSSGGAPEQYF
TRBJ1-1 - TRBD1 TRBV20-1 TGCAGTGCTAAACAGGGGGCCGCTTTCTTT CSAKQGAAFF
TRBJ1-6 - - TRBV7-9 TGTTCCAGCAGCCTCCCAAGGACGGGATCCCTCCACTTT CSSSLPRTGSLHF
TRBJ2-3 - TRBD1 TRBV28 TGTGCCGGGGGACAGGGGTACACAGATACGCAGTATTTT CAGGQGYTDTQYF
TRBJ2-7 - - TRBV27 TGTGCCAGCAGGAATCAGGGAACCTACGAGCAGTACTTC CASRNQGTYEQYF
TRBJ2-7 few TRBD2 TRBV29-1 TGCAGCGTTGGGGGGGGAGAGCAGTACTTC CSVGGGEQYF
TRBJ2-5 - - TRBV12-5 TGTGCTAGTGCAAGGATCGGGGAGACCCAGTACTTC CASARIGETQYF
TRBJ1-2 - - TRBV7-9 TGTGCCAGCAGCTCCCCGAGCTTTAACTATGGCTACACCTTC CASSSPSFNYGYTF